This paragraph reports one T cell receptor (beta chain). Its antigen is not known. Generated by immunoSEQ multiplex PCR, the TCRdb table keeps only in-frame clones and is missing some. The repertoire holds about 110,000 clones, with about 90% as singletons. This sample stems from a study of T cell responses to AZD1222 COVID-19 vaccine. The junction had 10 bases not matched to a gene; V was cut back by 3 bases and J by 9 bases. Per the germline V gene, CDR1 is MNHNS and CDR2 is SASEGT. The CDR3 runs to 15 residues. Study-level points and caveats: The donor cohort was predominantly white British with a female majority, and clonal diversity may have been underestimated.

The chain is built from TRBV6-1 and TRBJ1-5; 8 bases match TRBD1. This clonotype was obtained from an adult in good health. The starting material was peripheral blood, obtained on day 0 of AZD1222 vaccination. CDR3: CASSDGQGRMGPQHF. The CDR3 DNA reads TGTGCCAGCAGTGACGGACAGGGACGGATGGGGCCCCAGCATTTT.